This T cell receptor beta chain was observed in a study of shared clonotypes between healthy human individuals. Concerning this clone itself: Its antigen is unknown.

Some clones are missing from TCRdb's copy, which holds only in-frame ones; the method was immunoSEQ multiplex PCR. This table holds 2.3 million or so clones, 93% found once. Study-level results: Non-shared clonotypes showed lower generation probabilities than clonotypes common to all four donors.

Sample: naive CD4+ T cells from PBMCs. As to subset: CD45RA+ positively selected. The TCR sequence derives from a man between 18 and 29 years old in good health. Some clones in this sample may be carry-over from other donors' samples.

The CDR3 region has the DNA TGTGCCAGCAGTTACGTAAGGGGGTTGGAAGCTTTCTTT. Its protein product is CASSYVRGLEAFF. The chain uses TRBV6-6 and TRBJ1-1, with D perhaps matching TRBD1 (6 bases). CDR1 is MNHNY, CDR2 SVGAGI, per germline (reference sequence). The CDR3 has 13 amino acids. Trimming took 2 bases from V and 8 from J, leaving 12 bases between them.